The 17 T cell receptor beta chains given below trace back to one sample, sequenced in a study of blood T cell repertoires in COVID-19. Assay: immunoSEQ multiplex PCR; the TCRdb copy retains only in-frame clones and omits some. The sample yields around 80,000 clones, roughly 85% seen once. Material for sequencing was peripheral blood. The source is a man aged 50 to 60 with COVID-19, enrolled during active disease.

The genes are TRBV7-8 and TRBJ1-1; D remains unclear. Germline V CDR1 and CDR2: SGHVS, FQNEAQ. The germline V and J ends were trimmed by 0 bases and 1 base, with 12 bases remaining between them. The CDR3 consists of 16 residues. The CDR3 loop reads CASSLAEARGNTEAFF. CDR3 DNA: TGTGCCAGCAGCTTAGCGGAAGCGCGGGGGAACACTGAAGCTTTCTTT.

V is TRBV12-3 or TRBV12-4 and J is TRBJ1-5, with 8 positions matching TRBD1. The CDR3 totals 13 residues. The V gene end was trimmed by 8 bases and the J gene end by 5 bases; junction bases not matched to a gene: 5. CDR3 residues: CASVGQGYQPQHF. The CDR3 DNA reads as TGTGCCAGCGTCGGACAGGGATATCAGCCCCAGCATTTT.

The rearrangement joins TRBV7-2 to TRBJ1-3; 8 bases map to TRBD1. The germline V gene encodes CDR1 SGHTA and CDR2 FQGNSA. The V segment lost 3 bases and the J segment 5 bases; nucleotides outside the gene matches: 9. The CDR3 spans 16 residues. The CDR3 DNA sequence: TGTGCCAGCAGCTTCACTCCTGGACAGGGAAGAAACACCATATATTTT. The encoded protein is CASSFTPGQGRNTIYF.

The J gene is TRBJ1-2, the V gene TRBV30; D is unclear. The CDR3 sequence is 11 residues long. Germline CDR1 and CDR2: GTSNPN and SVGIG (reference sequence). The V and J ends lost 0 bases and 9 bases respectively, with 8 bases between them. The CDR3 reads CAWSVYTRYTF. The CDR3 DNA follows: TGTGCCTGGAGTGTGTACACCCGCTACACCTTC.

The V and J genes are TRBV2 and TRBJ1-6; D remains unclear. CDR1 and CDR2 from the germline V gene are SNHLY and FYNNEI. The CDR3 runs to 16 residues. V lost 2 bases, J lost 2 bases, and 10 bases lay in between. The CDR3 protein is CASSEMGDAYNSPLHF. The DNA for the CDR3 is TGTGCCAGCAGTGAAATGGGAGATGCCTATAATTCACCCCTCCACTTT.

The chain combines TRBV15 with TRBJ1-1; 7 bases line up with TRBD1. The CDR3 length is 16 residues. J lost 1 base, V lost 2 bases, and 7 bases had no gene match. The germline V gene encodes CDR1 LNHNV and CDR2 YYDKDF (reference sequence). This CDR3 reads CATSRPLGQENTEAFF. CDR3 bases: TGTGCCACCAGCAGACCCCTCGGACAGGAGAACACTGAAGCTTTCTTT.

For the CDR3, the DNA is TGTGCCAGCAGTTACGCGCGACTCACCACCGGTGGCTACACCTTC. As protein: CASSYARLTTGGYTF. This rearrangement joins TRBV6-5 to TRBJ1-2; D uncertain. Germline CDR1 is MNHEY and CDR2 is SVGAGI. The CDR3 is made up of 15 amino acids. V was shortened by 2 bases and J by 7 bases, with 17 bases between the two germline ends.

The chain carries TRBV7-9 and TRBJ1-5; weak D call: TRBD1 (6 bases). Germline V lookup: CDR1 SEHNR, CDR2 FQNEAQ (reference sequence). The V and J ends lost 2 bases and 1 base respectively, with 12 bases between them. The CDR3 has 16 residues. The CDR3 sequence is CASSLIQGKSNQPQHF. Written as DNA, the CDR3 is TGTGCCAGCAGCTTAATCCAGGGGAAGAGCAATCAGCCCCAGCATTTT.

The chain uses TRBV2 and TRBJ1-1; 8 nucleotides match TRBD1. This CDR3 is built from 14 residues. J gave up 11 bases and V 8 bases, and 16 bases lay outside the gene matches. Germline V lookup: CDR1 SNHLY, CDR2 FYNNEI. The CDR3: CASHLDRALLGAFF. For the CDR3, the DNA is TGTGCCAGCCATCTGGACAGGGCCCTTCTCGGGGCTTTCTTT.

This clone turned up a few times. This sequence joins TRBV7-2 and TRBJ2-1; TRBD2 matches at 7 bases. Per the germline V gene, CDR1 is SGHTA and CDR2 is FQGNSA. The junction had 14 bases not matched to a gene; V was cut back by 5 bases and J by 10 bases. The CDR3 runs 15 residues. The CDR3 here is CASSGVGGRGREQFF. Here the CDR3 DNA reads TGTGCCAGCAGCGGAGTTGGAGGGAGGGGTAGGGAGCAGTTCTTC.

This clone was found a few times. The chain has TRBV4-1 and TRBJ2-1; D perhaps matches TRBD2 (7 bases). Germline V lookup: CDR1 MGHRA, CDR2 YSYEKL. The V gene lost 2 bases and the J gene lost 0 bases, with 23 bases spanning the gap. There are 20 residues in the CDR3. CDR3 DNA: TGCGCCAGCAGCCAACCAAGCGGGACCAGGGGATCTCGCTCCTACAATGAGCAGTTCTTC. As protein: CASSQPSGTRGSRSYNEQFF.

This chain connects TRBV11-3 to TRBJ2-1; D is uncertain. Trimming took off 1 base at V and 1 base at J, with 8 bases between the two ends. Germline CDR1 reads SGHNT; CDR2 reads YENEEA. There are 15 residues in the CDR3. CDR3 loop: CASSLGHGSYNEQFF. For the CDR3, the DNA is TGTGCCAGCAGCTTAGGACATGGATCCTACAATGAGCAGTTCTTC.

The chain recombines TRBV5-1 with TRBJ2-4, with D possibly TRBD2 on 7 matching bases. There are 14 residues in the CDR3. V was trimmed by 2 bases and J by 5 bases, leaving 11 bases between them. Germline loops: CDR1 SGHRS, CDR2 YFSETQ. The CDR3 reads CASSFGGAENIQYF. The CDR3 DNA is TGCGCCAGCAGCTTTGGGGGGGCGGAAAACATTCAGTACTTC. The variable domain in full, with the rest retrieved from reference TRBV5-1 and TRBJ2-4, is KAGVTQTPRYLIKTRGQQVTLSCSPISGHRSVSWYQQTPGQGLQFLFEYFSETQRNKGNFPGRFSGRQFSNSRSEMNVSTLELGDSALYLCASSFGGAENIQYFGAGTRLSVL.

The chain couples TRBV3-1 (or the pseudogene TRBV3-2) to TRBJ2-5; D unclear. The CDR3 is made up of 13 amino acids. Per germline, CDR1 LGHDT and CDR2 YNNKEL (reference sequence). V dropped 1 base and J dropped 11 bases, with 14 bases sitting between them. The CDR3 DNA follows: TGTGCCAGCAGCCAAGCACCCCGTGGAGAGCAGTACTTC. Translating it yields CASSQAPRGEQYF.

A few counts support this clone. CDR3 nucleotide sequence: TGTGCCAGCAGTTACTTCGGCCAGGGTGAAGCTTTCTTT. Translating gives CASSYFGQGEAFF. The rearrangement uses TRBV6-2 or TRBV6-3 and TRBJ1-1; possible D gene TRBD1, 5 bases. CDR3 length: 13 amino acids. Germline lookup yields CDR1 MNHEY and CDR2 SVGEGT. Trimming cost V 1 base and J 7 bases, with 10 bases left between them.

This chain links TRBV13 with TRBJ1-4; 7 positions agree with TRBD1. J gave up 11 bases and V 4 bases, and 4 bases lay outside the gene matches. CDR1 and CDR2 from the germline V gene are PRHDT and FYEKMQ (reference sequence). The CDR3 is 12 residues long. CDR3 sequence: CASSWRGQKLFF. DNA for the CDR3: TGTGCCAGCAGCTGGAGGGGGCAGAAACTGTTTTTT.

CDR3 loop: CAWSRIISEQYF. The CDR3 DNA sequence: TGTGCCTGGAGCAGAATTATAAGCGAGCAGTACTTC. The chain links TRBV30 to TRBJ2-7; no firm D call. The CDR3 extends over 12 amino acids. Germline V gene lookup returns CDR1 GTSNPN and CDR2 SVGIG (reference sequence). V lost 3 bases and J lost 6, with 12 bases in between.